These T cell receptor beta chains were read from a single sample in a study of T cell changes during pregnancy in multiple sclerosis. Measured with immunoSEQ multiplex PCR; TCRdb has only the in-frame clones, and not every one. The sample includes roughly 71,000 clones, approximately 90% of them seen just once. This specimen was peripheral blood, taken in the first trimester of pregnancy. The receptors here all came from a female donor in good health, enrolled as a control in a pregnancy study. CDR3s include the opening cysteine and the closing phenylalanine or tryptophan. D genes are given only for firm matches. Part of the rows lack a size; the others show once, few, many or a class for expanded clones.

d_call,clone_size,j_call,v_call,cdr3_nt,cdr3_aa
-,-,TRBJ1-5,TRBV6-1,TGTGCCAGCGTACAGGGAGGGAATAGCAATCAGCCCCAGCATTTT,CASVQGGNSNQPQHF
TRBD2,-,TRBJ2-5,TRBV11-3,TGTGCCAGCAGCATTCAGGGAGGGGAGACCCAGTACTTC,CASSIQGGETQYF
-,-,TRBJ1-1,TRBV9,TGTGCCAGCAGCCCCGGGGGGCTGATGAACACTGAAGCTTTCTTT,CASSPGGLMNTEAFF
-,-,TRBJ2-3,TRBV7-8,TGTGCCAGCAGCCCACAGGGACCCACAGATACGCAGTATTTT,CASSPQGPTDTQYF
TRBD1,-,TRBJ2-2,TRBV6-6,TGTGCCAGCAGTCACGGGACAGGGACCCTCAGCGGGGAGCTGTTTTTT,CASSHGTGTLSGELFF
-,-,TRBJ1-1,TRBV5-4,TGTGCCAGCAGCCGTGACAAGAACACTGAAGCTTTCTTT,CASSRDKNTEAFF
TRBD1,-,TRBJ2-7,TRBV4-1,TGCGCCAGCAGCCAAAGGGACAGGGAGTACGAGCAGTACTTC,CASSQRDREYEQYF
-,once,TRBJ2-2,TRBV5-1,TGCGCCAGCAGCCAGGGACAGAACACCGGGGAGCTGTTTTTT,CASSQGQNTGELFF
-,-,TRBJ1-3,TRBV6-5,TGTGCCAGCGGGTCCGGGAGCTCTGGAAACACCATATATTTT,CASGSGSSGNTIYF
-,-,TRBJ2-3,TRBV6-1,TGTGCCAGCAGTGAATGGGAGGGACAGGCAGATACGCAGTATTTT,CASSEWEGQADTQYF
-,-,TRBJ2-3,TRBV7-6,TGTGCCAGCAGCTTAGTTGCGAGCACAGATACGCAGTATTTT,CASSLVASTDTQYF
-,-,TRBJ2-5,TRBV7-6,TGTGCCAGCAGCTTAGAGGCTAGCCGGGGAGAGACCCAGTACTTC,CASSLEASRGETQYF
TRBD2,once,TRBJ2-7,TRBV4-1,TGCGCCAGCAGCCAAGAGGGACTAGCGGGAACAGGCGAGCAGTACTTC,CASSQEGLAGTGEQYF
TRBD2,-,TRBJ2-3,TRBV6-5,TGTGCCAGCAGTTACGCGGGAGGTGGGCTAGATACGCAGTATTTT,CASSYAGGGLDTQYF
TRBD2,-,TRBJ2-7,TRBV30,TGTGCCTGGAGTACAAGGACTAGCGGGAGGGTTTGGGTGGAGGAGCAGTACTTC,CAWSTRTSGRVWVEEQYF
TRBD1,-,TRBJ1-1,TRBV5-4,TGTGCCAGCAGCTACGCCGGGACAGGCCAAAGGAACACTGAAGCTTTCTTT,CASSYAGTGQRNTEAFF
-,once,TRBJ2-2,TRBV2,TGTGCCAGCAGCGAAGACAGGCCCTTAACCGGGGAGCTGTTTTTT,CASSEDRPLTGELFF
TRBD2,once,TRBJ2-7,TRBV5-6,TGTGCCAGCAGCTTCTTGTCTAGGGATCCTAGCGGGAGCACCTACGAGCAGTACTTC,CASSFLSRDPSGSTYEQYF
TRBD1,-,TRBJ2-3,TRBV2,TGTGCCAGCAGTGAACAGGACAGGGTGTCAGATACGCAGTATTTT,CASSEQDRVSDTQYF
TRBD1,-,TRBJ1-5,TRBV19,TGTGCCAGTAGTCTCTACCCTCAGGGGGCGCGGAGCAATCAGCCCCAGCATTTT,CASSLYPQGARSNQPQHF
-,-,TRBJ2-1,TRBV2,TGTGCCAGCAGTGAAATTGGTAGCTCCTACAATGAGCAGTTCTTC,CASSEIGSSYNEQFF
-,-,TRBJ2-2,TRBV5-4,TGTGCCAGCAGCTTGGACCCAGGGCGTAAGACCGGGGAGCTGTTTTTT,CASSLDPGRKTGELFF
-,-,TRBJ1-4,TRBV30,TGTGCCTGGAGTGTACGGGGGGCTGGTGAAAAACTGTTTTTT,CAWSVRGAGEKLFF
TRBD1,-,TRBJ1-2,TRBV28,TGTGCCAGCAGTTTCACAGGGGGTATTGGCTACACCTTC,CASSFTGGIGYTF
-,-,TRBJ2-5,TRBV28,TGTGCCAGCAGTTTAGGAGGGGGCGGGGAGACCCAGTACTTC,CASSLGGGGETQYF
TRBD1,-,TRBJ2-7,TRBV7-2,TGTGCCAGCAGCTTAGGTCTCGGGACAGGCCCCTACGAGCAGTACTTC,CASSLGLGTGPYEQYF
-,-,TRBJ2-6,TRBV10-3,TGTGCCATGGCGGAGGGCGTAACGTCTGGGGCCAACGTCCTGACTTTC,CAMAEGVTSGANVLTF
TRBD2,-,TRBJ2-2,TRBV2,TGTGCCAGCAGTCGACTAGCGGGAGAACCCGGGGAGCTGTTTTTT,CASSRLAGEPGELFF
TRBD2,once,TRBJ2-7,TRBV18,TGTGCCAGCTCACCATACGGGGAGGGAACGGACGAGCAGTACTTC,CASSPYGEGTDEQYF
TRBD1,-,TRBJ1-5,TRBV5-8,TGTGCCAGCAGCCTTAGACAGGGGGTAGTTCAGCCCCAGCATTTT,CASSLRQGVVQPQHF
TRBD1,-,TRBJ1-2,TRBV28,TGTGCCAGCAGTGGGGGGGGACAGGGGGCGTATGGCTACACCTTC,CASSGGGQGAYGYTF
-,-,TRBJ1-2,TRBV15,TGTGCCACCAGGGATGGGGGGGGCCTCTATGGCTACACCTTC,CATRDGGGLYGYTF
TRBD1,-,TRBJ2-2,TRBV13,TGTGCCAGCAGCTTACAGGGGGTCGGCGGGGAGCTGTTTTTT,CASSLQGVGGELFF
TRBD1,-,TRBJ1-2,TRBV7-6,TGTGCCAGCGGGACAGGGAACTATGGCTACACCTTC,CASGTGNYGYTF
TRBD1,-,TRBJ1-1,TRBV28,TGTGCCAGCAGCCAATTATACGGGACAGGGGAGGGCACTGAAGCTTTCTTT,CASSQLYGTGEGTEAFF
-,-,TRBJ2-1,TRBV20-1,TGCAGTGCTTGGCTTAGCAATGCGCAGTTCTTC,CSAWLSNAQFF
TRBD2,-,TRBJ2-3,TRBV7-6,TGTGCCAGCAGCTTAGTCCCGGGAGGAGTAGATACGCAGTATTTT,CASSLVPGGVDTQYF
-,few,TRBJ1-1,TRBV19,TGTGCCAGTAGTAGAGGGAGAGCTTTCTTT,CASSRGRAFF
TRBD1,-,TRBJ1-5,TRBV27,TGTGCCAGCATTCCACAGGGGAATAGCAATCAGCCCCAGCATTTT,CASIPQGNSNQPQHF
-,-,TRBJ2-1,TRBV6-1,TGTGCCAGCAGAAAGACTCCCCCTTCAAACAATGAGCAGTTCTTC,CASRKTPPSNNEQFF
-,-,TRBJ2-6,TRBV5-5,TGTGCCAGCACCCTGAACACAGGGTTTGGGGCCAACGTCCTGACTTTC,CASTLNTGFGANVLTF
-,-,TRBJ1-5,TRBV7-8,TGTGCCAGCAGCTTAGTTCGGAATCAGCCCCAGCATTTT,CASSLVRNQPQHF
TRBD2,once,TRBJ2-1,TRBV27,TGTGCCAGCAGGAAAGGGACTATCTCCAATGAGCAGTTCTTC,CASRKGTISNEQFF
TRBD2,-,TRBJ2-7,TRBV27,TGTGCCAGCAGGAATTCGGGAGGGGGCGAGCAGTACTTC,CASRNSGGGEQYF
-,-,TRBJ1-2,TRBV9,TGTGCCAGCAGCCGCGAAACAGGAAACTATGGCTACACCTTC,CASSRETGNYGYTF
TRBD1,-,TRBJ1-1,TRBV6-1,TGTGCCAGCAGTGAAGCACGACAGGGGGCGCGGGGCGAAGCTTTCTTT,CASSEARQGARGEAFF
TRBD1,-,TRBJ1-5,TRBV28,TGTGCCAGCAGCTTATTTGACAGGGTCGGTCAGCCCCAGCATTTT,CASSLFDRVGQPQHF
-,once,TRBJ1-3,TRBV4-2,TGTGCCAGCAGCCAAGATTCTCGGGGTGGGGGAAACACCATATATTTT,CASSQDSRGGGNTIYF
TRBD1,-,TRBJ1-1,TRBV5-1,TGCGCCAGCAGCTACAGGGGGGAGAACACTGAAGCTTTCTTT,CASSYRGENTEAFF
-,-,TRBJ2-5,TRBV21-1,TGTGCCAGCAACAAACCTAGCAGTACTCTCCCCCGGACAGAGACCCAGTACTTC,CASNKPSSTLPRTETQYF
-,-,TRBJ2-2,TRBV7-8,TGTGCCAGCAGCTTAGTGGGAGGGAACACCGGGGAGCTGTTTTTT,CASSLVGGNTGELFF